This T cell receptor beta chain was found in a study of T cell clonotyping in hematopoietic cell transplantation. Study at large: Cytoreduction preceded collection of pretransplant recipient samples.

Some clones are missing from TCRdb's copy, which holds only in-frame ones; the method was immunoSEQ multiplex PCR. Of about 27,000 clones in the sample, more than 70% are singletons; the top ten hold 5% to 6.5%. General observations from the study: Recipient TCR diversity dropped after transplant; expanded clonotypes rose from day 30 to 180. Few recipient clonotypes overlapped donors; over 97% were de novo at given depth.

Deletions cut 7 bases from V and 2 bases from J, with 15 bases between. Germline CDR1 reads SGHDT; CDR2 reads YYEEEE. The CDR3 length is 14 residues. Points on this clone: The antigen remains undetermined.

Indicated time point: recipient sample about 28 days before transplant, after cytoreduction. Blood collection times were about day -28 and days 30, 100, 180 posttransplant. This chain uses TRBV5-6 with TRBJ1-2, with D tentatively TRBD1 (5 bases). The sequence derives from a middle-aged man with myelodysplastic syndrome. Some clones in this sample may be carry-over from other donors' samples. The sequencing used peripheral blood mononuclear cells, collected before stem cell transplant. The CDR3 reads CASDATGGNYGYTF. As DNA, the CDR3 is TGTGCCAGCGACGCGACGGGGGGGAACTATGGCTACACCTTC. Looking up the rest from reference TRBV5-6 and TRBJ1-2 gives the full variable domain: DAGVTQSPTHLIKTRGQQVTLRCSPKSGHDTVSWYQQALGQGPQFIFQYYEEEERQRGNFPDRFSGHQFPNYSSELNVNALLLGDSALYLCASDATGGNYGYTFGSGTRLTVV.